This T cell receptor beta chain was captured by sequencing in a study of T-cell reconstitution after alpha-beta-depleted transplantation in children. The authors prepared the TCRbeta library with unique molecular identifiers. TCRdb re-analysed the PCR reads in MiXCR, keeping a single row per CDR3 protein. The sample has about 900,000 distinct CDR3 sequences; 25% to 30% are singletons. This receptor was taken from a boy younger than two who had a stem cell transplant for SCID, so the T cells may come from the graft donor. The sequenced sample was PBMCs, mostly from graft donor cells, obtained 360 days after TCRalphabeta/CD19-depleted stem cell transplant.

The CDR3 coding sequence is TGCAGCGTTGCCCTGGGGCTGATGAACACTGAAGCTTTCTTT. Translated, it gives CSVALGLMNTEAFF. The gene calls are TRBV29-1 and TRBJ1-1, with D possibly being TRBD1 (5 bases). CDR3 size: 14 residues. Germline CDR1 reads SQVTM; CDR2 reads ANQGSEA. V was cut by 4 bases and J by 0 bases, with 12 bases left in between.